A single T cell receptor beta chain is shown here with its context. Its antigen is still unknown. Germline V CDR1 and CDR2: SQVTM, ANQGSEA. Trimming took 4 bases from V and 14 from J; bases not matched to a gene: 8. There are 12 residues in the CDR3. This sample is drawn from a study of cytomegalovirus exposure and HLA in healthy donors. Researchers ran the PCR with 60 Vbeta and 13 Jbeta primers. Repertoires were generated with immunoSEQ multiplex PCR, while TCRdb's copy carries only in-frame clones and drops some. Among around 300,000 clones listed, about four fifths were seen once. Findings and caveats of the study: Segments of the TCR beta V type were, in most cases, productive about 90% or about 30% of the time in an earlier analysis.

The receptor's source is a woman in her 40s in good health and CMV-seropositive. The rearrangement uses TRBV29-1 and TRBJ2-3, with 11 bases lining up with TRBD2. Sequenced sample: PBMCs. The CDR3, as DNA: TGCAGCGTTGGACTAGCGGGGTCGTCTCCGTATTTT. This codes for CSVGLAGSSPYF.